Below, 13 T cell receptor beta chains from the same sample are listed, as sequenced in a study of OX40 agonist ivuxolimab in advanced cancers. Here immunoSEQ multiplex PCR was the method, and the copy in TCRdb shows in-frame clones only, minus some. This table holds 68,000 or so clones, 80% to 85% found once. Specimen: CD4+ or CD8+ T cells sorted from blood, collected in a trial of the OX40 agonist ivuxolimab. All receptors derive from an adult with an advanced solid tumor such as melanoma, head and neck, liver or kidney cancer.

The CDR3 DNA sequence: TGTGCCAGCAGTACCCTTAGCGGTACCTACAATGAGCAGTTCTTC. The encoded protein is CASSTLSGTYNEQFF. The chain combines TRBV28 with TRBJ2-1, with D possibly being TRBD2 (6 bases). Trimming took 5 bases from V and 2 from J, leaving 13 bases between them. The CDR3 runs 15 residues. Germline lookup yields CDR1 MDHEN and CDR2 SYDVKM. Looking up the rest from reference TRBV28 and TRBJ2-1 gives the full variable domain: DVKVTQSSRYLVKRTGEKVFLECVQDMDHENMFWYRQDPGLGLRLIYFSYDVKMKEKGDIPEGYSVSREKKERFSLILESASTNQTSMYLCASSTLSGTYNEQFFGPGTRLTVL.

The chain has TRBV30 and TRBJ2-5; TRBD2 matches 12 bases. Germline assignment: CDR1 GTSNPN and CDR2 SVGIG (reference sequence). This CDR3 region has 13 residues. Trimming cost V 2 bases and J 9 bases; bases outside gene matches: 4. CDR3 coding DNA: TGTGCCTGGAGTCGAGGACTAGCGGGGTCCCAGTACTTC. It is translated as CAWSRGLAGSQYF. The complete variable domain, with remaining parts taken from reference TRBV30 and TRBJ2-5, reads SQTIHQWPATLVQPVGSPLSLECTVEGTSNPNLYWYRQAAGRGLQLLFYSVGIGQISSEVPQNLSASRPQDRQFILSSKKLLLSDSGFYLCAWSRGLAGSQYFGPGTRLLVL.

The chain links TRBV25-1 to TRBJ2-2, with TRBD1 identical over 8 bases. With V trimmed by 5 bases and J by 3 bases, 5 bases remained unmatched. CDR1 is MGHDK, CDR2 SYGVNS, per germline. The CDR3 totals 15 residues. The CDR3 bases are TGTGCCAGCAGTCGAGGACAGGGAGACACCGGGGAGCTGTTTTTT. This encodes CASSRGQGDTGELFF.

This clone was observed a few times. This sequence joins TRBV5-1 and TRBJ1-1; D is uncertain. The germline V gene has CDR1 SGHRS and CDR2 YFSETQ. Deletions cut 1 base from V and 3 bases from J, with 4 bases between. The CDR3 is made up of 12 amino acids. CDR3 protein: CASSLTDTEAFF. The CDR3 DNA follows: TGCGCCAGCAGCTTGACAGACACTGAAGCTTTCTTT. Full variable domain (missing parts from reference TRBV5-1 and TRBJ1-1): KAGVTQTPRYLIKTRGQQVTLSCSPISGHRSVSWYQQTPGQGLQFLFEYFSETQRNKGNFPGRFSGRQFSNSRSEMNVSTLELGDSALYLCASSLTDTEAFFGQGTRLTVV.

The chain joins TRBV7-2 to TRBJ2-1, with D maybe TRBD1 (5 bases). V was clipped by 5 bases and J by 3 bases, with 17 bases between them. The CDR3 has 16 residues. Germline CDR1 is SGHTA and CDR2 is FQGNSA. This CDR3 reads CASSDTHLDSYNEQFF. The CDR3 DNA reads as TGTGCCAGCAGCGACACCCATCTTGACAGCTACAATGAGCAGTTCTTC.

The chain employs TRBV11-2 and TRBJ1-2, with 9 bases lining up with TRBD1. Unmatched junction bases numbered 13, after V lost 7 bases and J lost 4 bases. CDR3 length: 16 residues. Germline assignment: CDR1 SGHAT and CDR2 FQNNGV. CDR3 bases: TGTGCCAGCAACGACCCGGGACAGGGAAAACTCTATGGCTACACCTTC. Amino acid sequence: CASNDPGQGKLYGYTF.

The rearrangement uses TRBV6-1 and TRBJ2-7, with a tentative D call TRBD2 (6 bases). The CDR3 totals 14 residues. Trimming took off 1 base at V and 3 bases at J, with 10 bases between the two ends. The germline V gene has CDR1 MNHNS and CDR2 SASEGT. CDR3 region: CASSEEAGLYEQYF. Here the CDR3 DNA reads TGTGCCAGCAGTGAAGAGGCGGGACTCTACGAGCAGTACTTC.

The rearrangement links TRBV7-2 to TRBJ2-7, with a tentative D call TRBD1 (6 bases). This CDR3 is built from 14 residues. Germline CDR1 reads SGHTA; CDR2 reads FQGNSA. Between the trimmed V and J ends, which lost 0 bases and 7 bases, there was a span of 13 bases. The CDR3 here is CASSLAVRGGEQYF. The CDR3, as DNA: TGTGCCAGCAGCTTAGCAGTCAGGGGTGGGGAGCAGTACTTC.

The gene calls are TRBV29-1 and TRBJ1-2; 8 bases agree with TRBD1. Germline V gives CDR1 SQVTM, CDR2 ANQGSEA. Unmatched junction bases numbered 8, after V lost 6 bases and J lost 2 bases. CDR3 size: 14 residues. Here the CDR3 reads CSVTQGAINYGYTF. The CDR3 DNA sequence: TGCAGCGTCACCCAGGGGGCGATAAACTATGGCTACACCTTC.

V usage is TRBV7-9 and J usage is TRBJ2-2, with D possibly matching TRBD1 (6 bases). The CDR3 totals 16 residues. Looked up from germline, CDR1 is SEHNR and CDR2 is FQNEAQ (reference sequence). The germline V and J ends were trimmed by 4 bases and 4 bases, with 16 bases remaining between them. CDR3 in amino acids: CASSSGRGWGTGELFF. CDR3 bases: TGTGCCAGCAGCTCAGGCAGGGGTTGGGGCACCGGGGAGCTGTTTTTT.

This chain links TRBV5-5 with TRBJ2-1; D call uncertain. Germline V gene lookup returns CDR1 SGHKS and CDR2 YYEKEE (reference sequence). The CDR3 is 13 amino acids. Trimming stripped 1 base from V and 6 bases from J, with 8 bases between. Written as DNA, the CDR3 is TGTGCCAGCAGCTTGTCACCTCCCAATGAGCAGTTCTTC. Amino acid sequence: CASSLSPPNEQFF.

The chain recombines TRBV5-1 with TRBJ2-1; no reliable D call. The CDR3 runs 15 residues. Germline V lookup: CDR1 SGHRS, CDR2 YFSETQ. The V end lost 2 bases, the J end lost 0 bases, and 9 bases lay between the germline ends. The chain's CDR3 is CASSFYSSSYNEQFF. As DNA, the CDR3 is TGCGCCAGCAGCTTTTACTCTAGCTCCTACAATGAGCAGTTCTTC.

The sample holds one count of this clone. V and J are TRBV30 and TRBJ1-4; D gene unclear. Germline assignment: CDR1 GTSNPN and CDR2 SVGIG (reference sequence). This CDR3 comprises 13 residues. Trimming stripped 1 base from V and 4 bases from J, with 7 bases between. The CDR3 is CAWSGMINEKLFF. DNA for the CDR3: TGTGCCTGGAGTGGAATGATTAATGAAAAACTGTTTTTT.